This entry lists 3 T cell receptor beta chains sequenced from one sample in a study of cytomegalovirus exposure and HLA in healthy donors. It was with 60 Vbeta and 13 Jbeta primers that the PCR ran. The data were produced by immunoSEQ multiplex PCR, yet TCRdb's version contains in-frame clones alone and is incomplete. This sample carries around 250,000 clones, about 80% of them seen once, and the ten largest clones take roughly 7.4%. The sequenced material came from PBMCs. The receptors stem from a woman aged 55-70 years in good health and CMV-seropositive.

This chain joins TRBV7-9 and TRBJ1-1, with TRBD1 as a possible D gene (5 bases). CDR1 is SEHNR and CDR2 is FQNEAQ in the germline V gene (reference sequence). CDR3 length: 16 residues. V dropped 7 bases and J dropped 4 bases, with 22 bases sitting between them. CDR3 nucleotide sequence: TGTGCCAGCAAGGGGAAACAGGCGGCATTGGGCACTGAAGCTTTCTTT. Translation gives CASKGKQAALGTEAFF.

This sequence joins TRBV14 and TRBJ2-2; TRBD1 is a possible D gene (5 bases). Trimming shortened V by 0 bases and J by 3 bases, and 8 bases separated the two germline ends. The germline gives CDR1 SGHDN, CDR2 FVKESK. This CDR3 is 15 amino acids long. CDR3: CASSQDTGYTGELFF. DNA for the CDR3: TGTGCCAGCAGCCAAGACACAGGTTACACCGGGGAGCTGTTTTTT. The full variable domain, completed using reference TRBV14 and TRBJ2-2, is EAGVTQFPSHSVIEKGQTVTLRCDPISGHDNLYWYRRVMGKEIKFLLHFVKESKQDESGMPNNRFLAERTGGTYSTLKVQPAELEDSGVYFCASSQDTGYTGELFFGEGSRLTVL.

V usage is TRBV6-1 and J usage is TRBJ2-2, with D tentatively TRBD1 (6 bases). In germline, CDR1 is MNHNS, CDR2 SASEGT. Trimming pared 4 bases from V and 4 bases from J, leaving 13 bases between. The CDR3 loop spans 15 amino acids. The CDR3 nucleotides are TGTGCCAGCAGTGCAGGGGCAGGGGCCACCGGGGAGCTGTTTTTT. This gives the protein CASSAGAGATGELFF.